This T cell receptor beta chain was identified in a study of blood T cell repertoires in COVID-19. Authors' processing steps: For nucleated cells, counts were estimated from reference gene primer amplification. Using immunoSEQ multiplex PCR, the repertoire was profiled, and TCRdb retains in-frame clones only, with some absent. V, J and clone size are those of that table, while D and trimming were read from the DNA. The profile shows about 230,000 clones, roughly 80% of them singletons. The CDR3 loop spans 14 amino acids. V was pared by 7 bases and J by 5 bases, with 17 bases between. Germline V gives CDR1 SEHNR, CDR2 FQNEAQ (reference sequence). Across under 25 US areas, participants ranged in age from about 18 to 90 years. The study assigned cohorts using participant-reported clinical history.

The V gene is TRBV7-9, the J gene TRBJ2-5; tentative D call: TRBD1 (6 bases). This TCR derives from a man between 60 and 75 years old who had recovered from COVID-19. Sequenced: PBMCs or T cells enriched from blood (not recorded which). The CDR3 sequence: CASTPHQGRETQYF. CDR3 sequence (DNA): TGTGCCAGCACCCCGCACCAGGGGCGGGAGACCCAGTACTTC.